These T cell receptor beta chains were read from a single sample in a study of kidney transplant recipient with SARS-CoV-2 infection. TCRdb itself ran the reads through MiXCR, one entry per CDR3 protein. Among some 220,000 distinct CDR3 sequences listed, under 35% were seen once. Material: a blood sample, obtained at baseline and on day 111 from a kidney transplant recipient. Receptor source: a male patient between 25 and 40 years old who had COVID-19 and was a kidney transplant recipient. Some T cells could come from the graft donor. Each CDR3 is given with its conserved first and last residue. The D gene is left open where the match is weak. Rows give clone size only sometimes, using once, few, many, or a class for an expanded clone.

cdr3_aa cdr3_nt clone_size cdr3_length v_call d_call j_call
CASSTQPGATNEKLFF TGTGCCAGCAGCACCCAGCCAGGCGCAACTAATGAAAAACTGTTTTTT many 16 TRBV28 NA TRBJ1-4
CASTDGWGVGYGYTF TGTGCCAGCACCGACGGGTGGGGAGTCGGCTATGGCTACACCTTC many 15 TRBV12-3/TRBV12-4 NA TRBJ1-2
CASGCVRLQGKTYGYTF TGTGCTAGTGGTTGTGTGCGTTTGCAGGGAAAGACCTATGGCTACACCTTC many 17 TRBV12-5 NA TRBJ1-2
CASSEATAATQPQHF TGTGCCAGCAGTGAAGCAACGGCAGCTACTCAGCCCCAGCATTTT many 15 TRBV6-1 NA TRBJ1-5
CASSFTSNYGYTF TGTGCCAGCAGCTTTACGTCTAACTATGGCTACACCTTC many 13 TRBV7-2 NA TRBJ1-2
CASSFNERGGGEQFF TGTGCCAGCAGCTTTAACGAGCGGGGAGGGGGTGAGCAGTTCTTC few 15 TRBV5-6 NA TRBJ2-1
CASSKGWAGWYGYTF TGTGCCAGCAGCAAAGGGTGGGCAGGCTGGTATGGCTACACCTTC many 15 TRBV21-1 NA TRBJ1-2
CASGEPYSRKTYGYTF TGTGCCAGCGGCGAGCCGTACTCAAGAAAGACCTATGGCTACACCTTC many 16 TRBV9 NA TRBJ1-2
CASIGTSGIQETQYF TGTGCCAGCATCGGGACTAGCGGAATCCAAGAGACCCAGTACTTC NA 15 TRBV2 TRBD2 TRBJ2-5
CASSLGTGESHNGQFF TGTGCCAGCAGCTTGGGGACGGGAGAGTCTCACAATGGGCAGTTCTTC few 16 TRBV7-3 NA TRBJ2-1
CASSFRGTPEKLFF TGTGCCAGCAGCTTCCGAGGAACACCCGAAAAACTGTTTTTT NA 14 TRBV7-9 NA TRBJ1-4
CASSEGHPRKTYGYTF TGTGCCAGCTCTGAAGGTCATCCACGAAAGACCTATGGCTACACCTTC many 16 TRBV5-8 NA TRBJ1-2
CASNHPRKETQYF TGTGCCAGCAATCACCCCCGAAAAGAGACCCAGTACTTC NA 13 TRBV6-8 NA TRBJ2-5
CASPSSNSRKTYGYTF TGTGCCAGCCCATCCTCCAATAGTCGAAAGACATATGGCTACACCTTC many 16 TRBV5-6 NA TRBJ1-2
CAISDSYQETQYF TGTGCCATCAGTGACAGCTACCAAGAGACCCAGTACTTC few 13 TRBV10-3 NA TRBJ2-5
CASSEWGKDEQYF TGTGCCAGCAGTGAATGGGGGAAGGACGAGCAGTACTTC few 13 TRBV2 NA TRBJ2-7
CASSGGGRTGELFF TGTGCCAGCAGCGGGGGGGGACGCACCGGGGAGCTGTTTTTT many 14 TRBV7-9 TRBD2 TRBJ2-2
CASRVAKAPRKTYGYTF TGTGCAAGTCGCGTTGCTAAGGCTCCACGAAAGACCTATGGCTACACCTTC once 17 TRBV12-2 NA TRBJ1-2
CASSQFSGRGAYEQYF TGTGCCAGCAGTCAATTCTCCGGACGTGGGGCCTACGAGCAGTACTTC many 16 TRBV6-5 NA TRBJ2-7
CASSLGSQPQHF TGCGCCAGCAGCCTCGGGAGTCAGCCCCAGCATTTT many 12 TRBV4-1 NA TRBJ1-5
CARDTEVVRKTYGYTF TGTGCCAGAGACACCGAAGTGGTGAGAAAGACCTATGGCTACACCTTC many 16 TRBV5-3 NA TRBJ1-2
CASSLGSGNHYEQYF TGTGCCAGCAGCTTAGGATCCGGCAACCACTACGAGCAGTACTTC many 15 TRBV11-3 NA TRBJ2-7
CASIDSSSSYNEQFF TGCGCCAGCATAGACTCGTCAAGCTCCTACAATGAGCAGTTCTTC few 15 TRBV10-2 NA TRBJ2-1
CAGSFPSGGAAEQFF TGTGCCGGCAGTTTTCCTAGCGGGGGGGCGGCTGAGCAGTTCTTC NA 15 TRBV12-3/TRBV12-4 TRBD2 TRBJ2-1
CASSEFDRLNTEAFF TGTGCCAGCAGTGAATTTGACAGGTTAAACACTGAAGCTTTCTTT medium-sized 15 TRBV25-1 NA TRBJ1-1
CASSPVSYYEQYF TGTGCCAGCAGCCCTGTCAGCTACTACGAGCAGTACTTC NA 13 TRBV11-3 NA TRBJ2-7
CASSFGGNTGGLFF TGTGCCAGCAGTTTCGGCGGGAACACCGGGGGGCTGTTTTTT NA 14 TRBV12-3/TRBV12-4 NA TRBJ2-2
CAWRLPNYGYTF TGTGCCTGGAGATTGCCAAACTATGGCTACACCTTC NA 12 TRBV30 NA TRBJ1-2
CASSLETGSTEAFF TGTGCCAGCAGCTTGGAGACAGGGAGCACTGAAGCTTTCTTT NA 14 TRBV5-4 TRBD1 TRBJ1-1
CASSAPGPQTYEQYF TGTGCCAGTAGCGCCCCGGGACCCCAGACCTACGAGCAGTACTTC NA 15 TRBV19 NA TRBJ2-7
CASSQASTSGRYEQYF TGCGCCAGCAGCCAAGCTTCGACTAGCGGGAGATACGAGCAGTACTTC NA 16 TRBV4-1 TRBD2 TRBJ2-7
CTSTLWGQRIYEQFF TGTACCAGCACCCTGTGGGGACAGCGTATATATGAGCAGTTCTTC once 15 TRBV12-3/TRBV12-4 TRBD1 TRBJ2-1
CASSNRGLDKNIQYF TGTGCCAGTAGTAACAGGGGGCTAGACAAAAACATTCAGTACTTC NA 15 TRBV19 TRBD1 TRBJ2-4
CASSSKRPYGKTYGYTF TGTGCCAGCAGTTCCAAGCGGCCTTACGGAAAGACCTATGGCTACACCTTC many 17 TRBV6-9 NA TRBJ1-2
CASSLICALRKTYGYTF TGTGCCAGCAGCCTAATCTGCGCCCTTCGAAAGACCTATGGCTACACCTTC NA 17 TRBV3-1 NA TRBJ1-2
CASGMNVPGKTYGYTF TGTGCCAGCGGTATGAACGTACCAGGAAAGACCTATGGCTACACCTTC many 16 TRBV5-4 NA TRBJ1-2
CASSFCRPISIRTEAFF TGTGCCAGCAGCTTTTGCCGTCCCATTTCAATTCGCACTGAAGCTTTCTTT NA 17 TRBV3-1 NA TRBJ1-1
CASTPNRVRHEQFF TGTGCCAGTACCCCGAACAGGGTCCGCCATGAGCAGTTCTTC few 14 TRBV19 NA TRBJ2-1
CASSFQGETGNTIYF TGTGCCAGCAGCTTCCAGGGGGAAACGGGAAACACCATATATTTT many 15 TRBV7-6 TRBD1 TRBJ1-3
CASGFTPYEQYF TGTGCTAGTGGTTTCACGCCCTACGAGCAGTACTTC many 12 TRBV12-5 NA TRBJ2-7
CGSIASDSRKTYGYTF TGTGGCAGTATCGCGTCTGATAGCCGAAAGACCTATGGCTACACCTTC NA 16 TRBV8-2 NA TRBJ1-2